This TCR beta chain was found in a study of cytomegalovirus exposure and HLA in healthy donors (TCRdb year 2017). General notes on the study: An earlier analysis of roughly 610 of the donors reported 276 Gb of sequence data and 117 million unique TCR beta sequences obtained from 180 million or so T cells. About 310 gigabases of sequencing data and 80 million or so unique TCR sequences were included in an early release covering several hundred HLA-typed donors. Among the roughly 400 genotyped donors, around 81% belonged to the genetic ancestry cluster associated with self-reported Caucasian donors. The aim of the study was to test whether cataloging public T cell receptors could identify signatures of past pathogen exposure. Using immunosequencing, the study profiled T cell repertoires from 640 or so subjects and related those repertoires to cytomegalovirus serostatus. Along with the approximately 650-subject first cohort, a separate validation cohort of over 90 different subjects was used. High-throughput TCR immunosequencing, statistical association of individual TCRs with disease status, and machine learning were combined to predict cytomegalovirus infection status. A later analysis re-examined previously published TCR beta repertoires from several hundred donors and added high-resolution HLA genotyping to investigate patterns of TCR occurrence. The later analysis used no new phenotypic data to find candidate immune exposures, relying instead on TCR beta sequences and their occurrence across donors. An earlier analysis of 450 to 750 of the donors used high-throughput TCR beta sequencing to judge whether each TCR beta V gene segment behaved as functional or pseudogenic. Donor age, sex, ethnicity and CMV serostatus were compiled alongside the repertoire data. In a later genetic analysis, genome-wide SNP genotypes for about 55% of the roughly 700 donors were used, and that subset was treated as a discovery cohort. Every discovery cohort repertoire had been produced on one sequencing platform. HLA typing included class I and class II loci at four-digit resolution. Typing coverage varied by locus: 629-630 donors for A, B, C, DRB1 and DQB1; approximately 500 for DQA1; more than 600 for DPA1; approximately 450 for DPB1. A handful of DR-DQ haplotypes were treated as single units for association and clustering because of strong linkage in the cohort. Among a few hundred genotyped donors of the cohort, an average of approximately 240,000 unique TCR beta nucleotide sequences were sequenced per donor, around 20% of them non-productive.

The library was obtained by the immunoSEQ multiplex PCR assay. For the multiplex PCR, a mixture combining 60 forward primers for TCR Vbeta segments and 13 reverse primers for TCR Jbeta segments was used. The CDR3 region of rearranged TCR beta genes was amplified from genomic DNA by a multiplex PCR assay. The amplified TCR beta libraries were sequenced on the Illumina HiSeq System as 87-base-pair reads. Under the source paper's analysis protocol: Across the 670 or so repertoires, a later analysis counted some 81 million unique TCR beta chains, roughly 11 million of which were shared by at least two donors. Raw reads were error-corrected and collapsed into unique sequences with a nearest-neighbor algorithm that merged closely related sequences to remove PCR and sequencing errors. V, D and J gene segments were assigned by aligning CDR3 sequences to IMGT reference sequences. For a sequence to be retained, a match of at least six nucleotides was required to both a V gene segment and a J gene segment. Rearrangements were called productive when the CDR3 lacked stop codons and stayed in frame with V and J; all others were non-productive. Following IMGT convention, CDR3 was defined as the stretch from the second conserved V-encoded cysteine to the conserved J-encoded phenylalanine. The earlier analysis of 587 of the donors excluded sequences that lacked an unambiguous match to a single V gene segment. In an earlier analysis of a few hundred of the donors, V segments were called functional above 56.7% productive rearrangements and were called segregating when the between-donor standard deviation exceeded 5%. A statistical classification framework was built to diagnose cytomegalovirus status from the catalog of TCR beta chain sequences. V and J gene assignment, in a later analysis, came from comparing TCR nucleotide sequences with IMGT/GENE-DB human TR gene sequences. A later analysis assigned CDR3 sequences and most-parsimonious VDJ recombination scenarios with the TCRdist pipeline. A later analysis defined each TCR beta chain by its CDR3 amino acid sequence plus V-gene family, and excluded reads lacking a unique V-gene family. To address suspected cross-contamination and a sequencing artifact, a later analysis removed roughly 640 highly shared, low-generation-probability nucleotide sequences. For each public chain, a later analysis derived a clonal expansion index from normalized ranks of inferred template counts within each repertoire. Generation probabilities in a later analysis came from a VDJ recombination model fitted to out-of-frame rearrangements, and those results were checked against IGoR. A later analysis scored TCR-TCR, TCR-HLA and TCR-CMV co-occurrence with hypergeometric tests, applying a repertoire-size bias correction to TCR pairs. A later analysis estimated false discovery rates by permuting HLA or CMV assignments 20 times. A later analysis grouped co-occurring TCRs with DBSCAN, adding TCRdist sequence similarity when clustering within HLA-allele-positive subsets. Co-occurrence clustering excluded repertoires with fewer than 30,000 or more than 120,000 public chains, plus five with anomalous nucleotide sharing. In TCRdb, the immuneACCESS table is reduced to in-frame sequences with V and J assigned. These tables do not hold every clone; where another copy was compared, an unresolved V gene accounts for under half, and the others remain unexplained. V and J calls plus clone size are reproduced from that table; the DNA served to infer D and trimming. In this sample the table shows about 19,000 clones, under 90% of which occur a single time. In total, the top ten clones hold roughly a fifth of the sample.

Points on this clone: This receptor's antigen is unknown. The record has no base qualities; no much larger clone is one base away.

The cohort consisted of 600 to 750 healthy bone marrow donors. At the time of sampling, every cohort member was nominally healthy, though immune exposures that went unrecorded were likely present. CMV serostatus was recorded as positive for 250 to 300 and negative for about 50% of the 666 cohort members, whereas no CMV serostatus was recorded for the donor in question. Each donor provided a peripheral blood sample, and peripheral blood mononuclear cells were used for TCR beta sequencing. Genomic DNA extraction from the blood cell samples was performed with the Qiagen DNeasy Blood Extraction Kit. Paper-wide results and their limitations: At a false discovery rate of 0.05, a later analysis linked approximately 18,000 TCR beta sequences to specific HLA alleles. Sequencing depth was assumed to be roughly uniform across donors in the presence/absence analyses, though that assumption may not hold. The only immune exposure information available for the cohort was CMV serostatus. The study gave a list of about 170 TCR beta chains associated with cytomegalovirus. Compared with the approximately 710-donor mean, donors in an Asian-associated ancestry cluster had fewer N-insertions in productive TCRs, according to a later genetic analysis. Only TCR beta chains were sequenced in this cohort, and the absence of alpha or paired-chain data limited detectable features. According to a later analysis, parvovirus B19, influenza, CMV and Epstein-Barr virus appeared linked to several top co-occurrence clusters. Cytomegalovirus status was reported to be diagnosed by the classifier with high specificity and sensitivity in both the original and validation cohorts. In a later analysis, most CMV-associated TCR beta chains were found to appear HLA-restricted, with HLA associations seemingly driven largely by CMV exposure. In a later analysis, TCR association rates were found to vary across HLA loci, with the most associated TCRs seen for DRB1 alleles and the fewest for HLA-C alleles. When HLA alleles, especially DR and DQ, strongly co-occurred, TCR associations were difficult to assign to individual alleles. A further reported finding was that TCR beta sequences accurately predicted the HLA-A and HLA-B alleles for most subjects in the first cohort. It was suggested by the authors that the approach could potentially be generalized to other disease states and immunological phenotypes. Linkage disequilibrium might explain the correlated functional status among segregating V segments, but an unknown experimental factor could not be ruled out. The sequencing pipeline was judged likely to have produced a cluster of highly shared sequence variants as a technical artifact. An earlier analysis of 450 to 750 of the donors showed that most TCR beta V segments appeared in productive rearrangements either about 90% or about 30% of the time, which broadly matched IMGT annotations. While some public TCRs were present in many individuals, most TCR sequences turned up only very rarely across donors. Because some donors lacked HLA typing at each locus, the association tests relied only on the typed subset. Because counts were too low, roughly 17 rarely observed V segments, including chromosome 9 orphons, were left out of the earlier analysis of approximately 580 of the donors. An association between a missense DCLRE1C variant and V-gene and J-gene trimming of TCR beta chains was found in a later genetic analysis and replicated in an independent cohort. Because the 87-base-pair reads could not distinguish some IMGT-functional V segments, including TRBV6-2 and TRBV6-3, those segments were excluded. In vitro tests confirmed that a few of the cytomegalovirus-associated TCR beta chains recognize cytomegalovirus antigens. Compared with equally common non-associated chains, HLA-associated TCR beta chains in a later analysis were more clonally expanded and had lower generation probabilities.

Cut back by 8 bases and 3 bases, the V and J ends lie 23 bases apart. From the cysteine through the phenylalanine, the CDR3 covers 16 amino acids. Only the CDR3 region is kept as DNA, spanning 48 bases read in frame from base 1. The germline V gene gives CDR1 as SNHLY and CDR2 as FYNNEI. The rearranged segments are TRBV2 and TRBJ2-7; the D gene is perhaps TRBD2, from 6 matching bases. The source material was PBMCs. The sequence was obtained from a human donor in good health. For the CDR3, the sequence is CASSGFGTSKSYEQYF. The nucleotide sequence is TGTGCCAGCTCCGGATTCGGGACTTCTAAGAGCTACGAGCAGTACTTC.